Below are 19 T cell receptor beta chains sequenced from a single sample in a study of post-analysis software for immune sequencing data. Study outcomes and limitations: Higher frequency in patients than in controls was seen for a handful of TRBV segments, with TRBV5-6, TRBV5-1 and TRBV20-1 among them.

For these TCRs, the target antigens are not known. cDNA libraries of TCR beta carried unique molecular identifiers. TCRdb recomputed calls from the PCR reads with MiXCR, one row per CDR3 protein. Of 700,000 to 900,000 distinct CDR3 sequences detected, about half appear once; the ten largest clones hold 4% to 5%. The specimen sequenced was blood. These receptors were taken from a girl aged 10 to 17 with multiple sclerosis.

The chain combines TRBV7-9 with TRBJ2-5; 9 bases align to TRBD2. CDR3 length equals 16 residues. Trimming at V came to 5 bases and at J to 2 bases, leaving 9 bases not matched to a gene. CDR1 and CDR2 from the germline V gene are SEHNR and FQNEAQ (reference sequence). The CDR3 bases are TGTGCCAGCAGCGGACGACTAGCGGAGAGACAAGAGACCCAGTACTTC. Translated: CASSGRLAERQETQYF.

The sample holds a few counts of this clonotype. The gene calls are TRBV24-1 and TRBJ1-2; D is perhaps TRBD1 (5 bases). Germline CDR1 is KGHDR and CDR2 is SFDVKD. V was pared by 4 bases and J by 3 bases, with 11 bases between. The CDR3 is 14 residues long. The chain's CDR3 is CATSDPGTDYGYTF. Written as DNA, the CDR3 is TGTGCCACCAGTGACCCAGGGACCGACTATGGCTACACCTTC.

The table lists this clonotype with a few counts. The chain couples TRBV7-9 to TRBJ2-7; 10 nucleotides agree with TRBD2. This CDR3 has 14 residues. Germline V gene data show CDR1 as SEHNR and CDR2 as FQNEAQ (reference sequence). J was trimmed by 6 bases and V by 2 bases; bases with no gene match: 4. The CDR3 DNA reads as TGTGCCAGCAGCTTACTAGCGGGAGCTACCGAGCAGTACTTC. It codes for CASSLLAGATEQYF.

This clonotype appeared once. The genes are TRBV28 and TRBJ2-1; 9 nucleotides agree with TRBD2. The CDR3 extends over 14 amino acids. Germline V CDR1 and CDR2: MDHEN, SYDVKM. Germline trimming cut 5 bases from V and 9 bases from J; bases unmatched to any gene: 8. The CDR3 region is CASSQGLAGIEQFF. CDR3 DNA sequence: TGTGCCAGCAGTCAGGGGCTAGCGGGAATTGAGCAGTTCTTC.

This clonotype was recorded a few times. The chain joins TRBV7-9 to TRBJ2-3, with 14 bases lining up with TRBD2. CDR3 length equals 17 residues. Germline CDR1 reads SEHNR; CDR2 reads FQNEAQ (reference sequence). V shed 5 bases, J shed 5 bases, and the junction held 9 bases outside the gene matches. The CDR3 here is CASSPGTSGRFRDTQYF. The CDR3 DNA sequence: TGTGCCAGCAGCCCGGGGACTAGCGGGAGATTTCGAGATACGCAGTATTTT.

This clonotype was seen a few times. The chain uses TRBV4-2 and TRBJ1-2; D is perhaps TRBD1 (5 bases). The CDR3 length is 15 residues. V was cut by 2 bases and J by 8 bases, with 18 bases left in between. Germline values: CDR1 LGHNA, CDR2 YNFKEQ. As DNA, the CDR3 is TGTGCCAGCAGCCAAACCGGGACTCCAGAGGGCGGCTACACCTTC. This sequence encodes CASSQTGTPEGGYTF.

This sequence joins TRBV7-2 and TRBJ2-7; 10 nucleotides line up with TRBD2. V shed 1 base and J 7 bases; nucleotides not matched to a gene: 7. Germline V gene data show CDR1 as SGHTA and CDR2 as FQGNSA. CDR3 length: 15 amino acids. CDR3 protein: CASSLDIAGGGEQYF. CDR3 nucleotide sequence: TGTGCCAGCAGCTTAGATATAGCGGGAGGTGGGGAGCAGTACTTC. Filled out from reference TRBV7-2 and TRBJ2-7, the complete variable domain reads GAGVSQSPSNKVTEKGKDVELRCDPISGHTALYWYRQSLGQGLEFLIYFQGNSAPDKSGLPSDRFSAERTGGSVSTLTIQRTQQEDSAVYLCASSLDIAGGGEQYFGPGTRLTVT.

Regarding this clonotype: Compared with germline, one end of the junction differs, possibly owing to a read error. The chain joins TRBV28 to TRBJ1-6, with a weak D call TRBD1 (6 bases). CDR3 size: 17 residues. Germline CDR1 MDHEN, CDR2 SYDVKM. In DNA form, the CDR3 reads TGTGCCAGCAGTACGACAGGAACTATCTCCTATAATTCACCCCCCCACTTT. Encoded protein: CASSTTGTISYNSPPHF.

CDR3 nucleotide sequence: TGCAGTGCTAGGAGGGATGGGGTTCGGACTGAAGCTTTCTTT. As protein: CSARRDGVRTEAFF. V gene TRBV20-1 combines with J gene TRBJ1-1; D call uncertain. This CDR3 spans 14 amino acids. Trimming removed 3 bases at V and 5 bases at J, with 16 bases between. The V gene's germline CDR1 is DFQATT and CDR2 SNEGSKA (reference sequence).

The chain has TRBV12-3 or TRBV12-4 and TRBJ1-5; no reliable D call. Trimming removed 7 bases at V and 4 bases at J, with 8 bases between. This CDR3 spans 12 amino acids. The DNA for the CDR3 is TGTGCCAGCACTCGAGGGAATCAGCCCCAGCATTTT. This translates into CASTRGNQPQHF.

The CDR3 is CASSPRTGPSTDTQYF. The CDR3 coding sequence is TGTGCCAGCAGCCCGCGGACAGGGCCTAGCACAGATACGCAGTATTTT. The chain has TRBV7-9 and TRBJ2-3, with 8 bases identical to TRBD1. This CDR3 has 16 amino acids. Germline V CDR1 and CDR2: SEHNR, FQNEAQ (reference sequence). With V trimmed by 5 bases and J by 0 bases, 7 bases remained unmatched.

The chain combines TRBV20-1 with TRBJ2-7, with 8 bases fitting TRBD2. CDR3 length: 13 residues. Germline V CDR1 and CDR2: DFQATT, SNEGSKA (reference sequence). J gave up 2 bases and V 6 bases, and 6 bases lay outside the gene matches. CDR3 residues: CSANPGGPYEQYF. CDR3 nucleotide sequence: TGCAGTGCCAACCCGGGAGGGCCCTACGAGCAGTACTTC.

The CDR3 sequence: CASSNSGRQFF. Written as DNA, the CDR3 is TGTGCCAGCAGTAATAGCGGGAGGCAGTTCTTC. The V gene is TRBV6-5, the J gene TRBJ2-1, with 9 bases fitting TRBD2. V shed 5 bases and J 12 bases; nucleotides not matched to a gene: 2. There are 11 residues in the CDR3. CDR1 and CDR2 (germline): MNHEY, SVGAGI.

The rearrangement uses TRBV9 and TRBJ2-1, with a tentative D call TRBD1 (6 bases). V was cut by 3 bases and J by 9 bases, with 13 bases left in between. CDR3 size: 13 residues. CDR1 and CDR2 (germline): SGDLS, YYNGEE. CDR3 protein: CASSGTAAGEQFF. The CDR3 bases are TGTGCCAGCAGCGGGACAGCGGCTGGTGAGCAGTTCTTC.

Points on this clonotype: The junction shows a germline mismatch at one end, possibly a read error. The chain combines TRBV6-2 or TRBV6-3 with TRBJ2-1; tentatively, D is TRBD1 (6 bases). CDR3 length equals 13 residues. The germline V gene has CDR1 MNHEY and CDR2 SVGEGT. CDR3 in amino acids: CAGSYAPGAEQFF. The CDR3 coding sequence is TGTGCCGGCAGTTACGCCCCAGGGGCTGAGCAGTTCTTC.

This clonotype was observed once. This CDR3 is CASSYSTGADTQYF. As DNA, the CDR3 is TGTGCCAGCAGTTACTCTACAGGGGCGGATACGCAGTATTTT. The rearrangement uses TRBV6-6 and TRBJ2-3; 7 bases fit TRBD1. The V segment lost 0 bases and the J segment 6 bases; nucleotides outside the gene matches: 3. Looked up from germline, CDR1 is MNHNY and CDR2 is SVGAGI (reference sequence). This CDR3 spans 14 amino acids.

This chain links TRBV6-5 with TRBJ1-4; unclear D gene. Germline assignment: CDR1 MNHEY and CDR2 SVGAGI. V dropped 6 bases and J dropped 3 bases, with 14 bases sitting between them. The CDR3 is 15 residues long. This CDR3 is CASRKGAQANEKLFF. The CDR3 coding sequence is TGTGCCAGCAGGAAAGGCGCTCAGGCTAATGAAAAACTGTTTTTT.

V usage is TRBV10-3 and J usage is TRBJ2-7, with D unclear. Looked up from germline, CDR1 is ENHRY and CDR2 is SYGVKD. V gave up 6 bases and J gave up 0 bases, with 9 bases separating them. The CDR3 spans 13 residues. For the CDR3, the DNA is TGTGCCATCAGGGACGTGAGCTCCTACGAGCAGTACTTC. Residues: CAIRDVSSYEQYF.

This chain uses TRBV14 with TRBJ2-7; D gene uncertain. Between the trimmed V and J ends, which lost 0 bases and 10 bases, there was a span of 10 bases. Germline CDR1 is SGHDN and CDR2 is FVKESK. This CDR3 is 12 amino acids long. The CDR3 protein is CASSQDLVAQYF. The CDR3 coding sequence is TGTGCCAGCAGCCAAGATCTGGTGGCCCAGTACTTC.